This T cell receptor beta chain was found in a study of T cell changes during pregnancy in multiple sclerosis. The sample holds one count of this clone. CDR1 and CDR2 (germline): SGHRS, YFSETQ. V shed 0 bases and J 8 bases; nucleotides not matched to a gene: 3. This CDR3 has 14 amino acids. Measured with immunoSEQ multiplex PCR; TCRdb has only the in-frame clones, and not every one. Of around 30,000 clones in the sample, nearly 90% are singletons; the top ten hold about 0.78%. This TCR was sampled from a female donor with multiple sclerosis, enrolled in a pregnancy study. The chain carries TRBV5-1 and TRBJ1-4, with 8 positions matching TRBD1. The material was CD4+ T cells from peripheral blood mononuclear cells, obtained in the second trimester of pregnancy. The CDR3 spells CASSLDRGNEKLFF. In DNA form, the CDR3 reads TGCGCCAGCAGCTTGGACAGGGGGAACGAAAAACTGTTTTTT.